The 25 T cell receptor beta chains reported below all come from one sample, sequenced in a study of blood T cells in healthy people across ages. Primers used in a second PCR of roughly 7 to 12 cycles were a sample-barcoded 5' primer and a J-beta primer mix. TCRdb re-derived calls from the 5' RACE reads in MiXCR, one entry per CDR3 protein. The data show 1 million or so distinct CDR3 sequences, with 40% to 45% seen just once and about 19% held by the top ten. Source material: blood. Receptor source: a woman aged 55-69 years in good health.

The genes are TRBV2 and TRBJ2-2; D may be TRBD1 (6 bases). CDR1 and CDR2 from the germline V gene are SNHLY and FYNNEI. Trimming removed 6 bases from V and 7 bases from J, with 15 bases in between. The CDR3 is made up of 14 amino acids. The chain's CDR3 is CASSRNRVGGELFF. Here the CDR3 DNA reads TGTGCCAGCAGCCGCAACAGGGTTGGCGGGGAGCTGTTTTTT.

The V call is TRBV4-1, the J call TRBJ2-7; tentatively, D is TRBD1 (6 bases). The ends were cut back, 3 bases at V and 1 base at J, with 10 bases in the middle. Germline V lookup: CDR1 MGHRA, CDR2 YSYEKL. The CDR3 runs to 14 residues. Here the CDR3 reads CASSQTGLSYEQYF. In DNA, the CDR3 is TGCGCCAGCAGCCAGACAGGACTTTCCTACGAGCAGTACTTC.

This sequence joins TRBV20-1 and TRBJ2-1; 14 bases line up with TRBD2. Unmatched junction bases numbered 13, after V lost 6 bases and J lost 9 bases. This CDR3 region has 16 residues. The germline CDR1 and CDR2 sequences are DFQATT and SNEGSKA (reference sequence). The CDR3: CSAAGRPGLAGVEQFF. The CDR3 nucleotides read TGCAGTGCGGCTGGGAGGCCGGGACTAGCGGGAGTTGAGCAGTTCTTC.

CDR3 loop: CACSPGLYEQYF. In DNA form, the CDR3 reads TGTGCCTGCAGCCCGGGGCTCTACGAGCAGTACTTC. This chain uses TRBV30 with TRBJ2-7, with D perhaps being TRBD1 or TRBD2 (5 bases each). Germline lookup yields CDR1 GTSNPN and CDR2 SVGIG (reference sequence). Deletions cut 6 bases from V and 3 bases from J, with 12 bases between. The CDR3 length is 12 residues.

The chain recombines TRBV7-2 with TRBJ2-5, with TRBD1 matching over 7 bases. The CDR3 runs 14 residues. V was pared by 1 base and J by 6 bases, with 5 bases of the junction left unmatched. CDR1 and CDR2 from the germline V gene are SGHTA and FQGNSA. CDR3 in amino acids: CASSLDRGEKTQYF. The CDR3 DNA reads as TGTGCCAGCAGCTTAGACAGGGGCGAGAAGACCCAGTACTTC.

The genes are TRBV12-3 or TRBV12-4 and TRBJ2-1; TRBD2 is a possible D gene (6 bases). The length of the CDR3 is 13 residues. V was clipped by 5 bases and J by 8 bases, with 13 bases between them. The CDR3 loop is CASSRRTNDEQFF. DNA for the CDR3: TGTGCCAGCAGTCGCCGGACTAATGATGAGCAGTTCTTC.

The chain couples TRBV3-1 to TRBJ2-5, with D possibly matching TRBD2 (6 bases). Germline CDR1 and CDR2: LGHDT and YNNKEL (reference sequence). The V end lost 6 bases, the J end lost 4 bases, and 12 bases lay between the germline ends. The CDR3 sequence is 13 residues long. The CDR3 protein is CASRKGTRETQYF. In DNA form, the CDR3 reads TGTGCCAGCAGGAAGGGGACTCGAGAGACCCAGTACTTC.

V and J are TRBV29-1 and TRBJ2-7; 8 bases map to TRBD1. CDR3 size: 14 residues. Unmatched junction bases numbered 11, after V lost 5 bases and J lost 5 bases. The germline gives CDR1 SQVTM, CDR2 ANQGSEA. The DNA of the CDR3 is TGCAGCGTTCATGACAGGGGCCAGGACCACGAGCAGTACTTC. This encodes CSVHDRGQDHEQYF.

The chain joins TRBV27 to TRBJ2-3; D unclear. CDR1 and CDR2 (germline): MNHEY, SMNVEV (reference sequence). The CDR3 extends over 14 amino acids. V lost 5 bases and J lost 3, with 12 bases in between. CDR3 residues: CASSVAQPTDTQYF. For the CDR3, the DNA is TGTGCCAGCAGTGTAGCTCAGCCGACAGATACGCAGTATTTT.

The count of this clonotype is one. The chain links TRBV9 to TRBJ2-7, with D possibly matching TRBD2 (5 bases). V was clipped by 2 bases and J by 0 bases, with 9 bases between them. CDR1 SGDLS and CDR2 YYNGEE come from the germline V gene. CDR3 length: 14 amino acids. The DNA of the CDR3 is TGTGCCAGCAGCGTCTCCGGGAACTCCTACGAGCAGTACTTC. It yields the protein CASSVSGNSYEQYF. Full variable domain (rest looked up from reference TRBV9 and TRBJ2-7): DSGVTQTPKHLITATGQRVTLRCSPRSGDLSVYWYQQSLDQGLQFLIQYYNGEERAKGNILERFSAQQFPDLHSELNLSSLELGDSALYFCASSVSGNSYEQYFGPGTRLTVT.

In its sample, this clonotype was seen a few times. V is TRBV5-6 and J is TRBJ2-5; the D call may be TRBD1 or TRBD2 (5 bases each). Germline assignment: CDR1 SGHDT and CDR2 YYEEEE. The CDR3 loop spans 15 amino acids. V was cut by 4 bases and J by 1 base, with 14 bases left in between. CDR3 in DNA: TGTGCCAGCAGCCCGGTGGGGCGGGCCCAAGAGACCCAGTACTTC. This encodes CASSPVGRAQETQYF.

This clonotype was counted a single time. The chain is built from TRBV13 and TRBJ2-1; D possibly corresponds to TRBD1 (5 bases). CDR1 is PRHDT, CDR2 FYEKMQ, per germline (reference sequence). Trimming removed 7 bases from V and 10 bases from J, with 17 bases in between. This CDR3 spans 13 amino acids. CDR3 DNA: TGTGCCAGCAACCCTCAGGGCTTTAAGGAGCAGTTCTTC. Protein product: CASNPQGFKEQFF.

A few counts support this clonotype. The chain carries TRBV11-2 and TRBJ2-5; tentative D call: TRBD2 (6 bases). The J call is uncertain, as TRBJ2-7 better fits the DNA end. The germline V gene has CDR1 SGHAT and CDR2 FQNNGV. The CDR3 extends over 14 amino acids. The CDR3 DNA follows: TGTGCCAGCAGGGAGGGTGGTTCTTCGCACGAGCAGTACTTC. This codes for CASREGGSSHEQYF.

The chain links TRBV10-3 to TRBJ2-1; TRBD2 might be the D (5 bases). The DNA end is a closer match to TRBJ2-7, so the J assignment may be wrong. The CDR3 loop spans 15 amino acids. Germline V gene sequence: CDR1 ENHRY, CDR2 SYGVKD. CDR3 loop: CAIRTDSGVSNEQYF. DNA for the CDR3: TGTGCCATCAGGACGGACTCAGGTGTAAGCAATGAGCAGTACTTC.

The chain couples TRBV29-1 to TRBJ2-1, with unresolved D. Trimming removed 5 bases from V and 7 bases from J, with 12 bases in between. The CDR3 consists of 12 residues. Germline CDR1 SQVTM, CDR2 ANQGSEA. The CDR3 bases are TGCAGCGTTCCCGTAGTTAGGAATGAGCAGTTCTTC. Its translation is CSVPVVRNEQFF.

This clonotype was seen a few times. This chain links TRBV29-1 with TRBJ2-2; either TRBD1 or TRBD2 may fit D (6 bases each). V was shortened by 0 bases and J by 7 bases, with 21 bases between the two germline ends. Germline V gene data show CDR1 as SQVTM and CDR2 as ANQGSEA. There are 17 residues in the CDR3. CDR3 loop: CSVEEGGTSLLGGELFF. DNA of the CDR3: TGCAGCGTTGAAGAAGGGGGAACTAGCCTTTTGGGCGGGGAGCTGTTTTTT.

The chain employs TRBV28 and TRBJ1-6; 8 nucleotides line up with TRBD1. The CDR3 totals 15 residues. Germline CDR1 reads MDHEN; CDR2 reads SYDVKM. The ends lost 2 bases at V and 10 bases at J; junction bases unmatched: 7. This CDR3 is CASSLEGQGASPLHF. The CDR3 DNA is TGTGCCAGCAGTTTAGAAGGACAGGGAGCGTCACCCCTCCACTTT.

J is TRBJ1-5 and V is TRBV10-3, with D perhaps TRBD1 (5 bases). With 4 bases removed from V and 7 bases from J, the gap between germline ends came to 14 bases. Germline CDR1 is ENHRY and CDR2 is SYGVKD. The CDR3 consists of 14 residues. CDR3 in amino acids: CAISVGAGQQPQHF. CDR3 nucleotides: TGTGCCATCAGTGTCGGGGCAGGACAACAGCCCCAGCATTTT.

V and J are TRBV6-1 and TRBJ2-7; D is undetermined. Trimming removed 7 bases at V and 0 bases at J, with 10 bases between. CDR1 is MNHNS and CDR2 is SASEGT in the germline V gene. The CDR3 covers 13 residues. CDR3 residues: CASNKDLSYEQYF. The CDR3 nucleotides read TGTGCCAGCAATAAGGATCTCTCCTACGAGCAGTACTTC.

The V gene is TRBV29-1, the J gene TRBJ2-7; maybe TRBD2 (5 bases). The CDR3 covers 12 residues. Trimming cost V 3 bases and J 7 bases, with 13 bases left between them. The germline gives CDR1 SQVTM, CDR2 ANQGSEA. CDR3 in amino acids: CSVDQKRGEQYF. The CDR3 DNA is TGCAGCGTTGACCAAAAACGAGGGGAGCAGTACTTC.

In its sample, this clonotype was seen a few times. The gene calls are TRBV12-3 or TRBV12-4 and TRBJ2-7; 7 bases are a match to TRBD1. V lost 5 bases and J lost 6; bases outside the gene matches: 13. The length of the CDR3 is 15 residues. CDR3 DNA: TGTGCCAGCAGTCTCAGACAGGGTCGATCGGGCGAGCAGTACTTC. Translated, it gives CASSLRQGRSGEQYF.

J is TRBJ2-7 and V is TRBV6-5, with D possibly matching TRBD1 (6 bases). CDR1 and CDR2 from the germline V gene are MNHEY and SVGAGI. Trimming left V 4 bases short and J 0 bases short, with 13 bases between. The CDR3 spans 15 residues. The CDR3: CASSSRQVHSYEQYF. CDR3 nucleotide sequence: TGTGCCAGCAGTTCCAGACAGGTGCACTCCTACGAGCAGTACTTC.

This clonotype appeared many times. The chain recombines TRBV20-1 with TRBJ2-1; D assignment may be TRBD1 or TRBD2 (5 bases each). V lost 6 bases, J lost 7 bases, and 13 bases lay in between. Germline CDR1 DFQATT, CDR2 SNEGSKA (reference sequence). The CDR3 is 12 residues long. The CDR3 reads CSAGAVRNEQFF. The DNA of the CDR3 is TGCAGTGCCGGGGCCGTGCGGAATGAGCAGTTCTTC.

This clonotype was seen a few times. This may stem from a read error, because a much larger clone lies one nucleotide away. The chain carries TRBV14 and TRBJ2-1, with 9 bases identical to TRBD2. The DNA matches TRBJ2-7 better at its end, which makes the J call doubtful. Germline V gene data show CDR1 as SGHDN and CDR2 as FVKESK. This CDR3 region has 15 residues. This chain's CDR3 is CASQSGTSRYNEQYF. CDR3 DNA sequence: TGTGCCAGCCAATCCGGGACTAGCCGTTACAATGAGCAGTACTTC.

This chain links TRBV6-1 with TRBJ2-5; TRBD2 matches at 11 bases. The J call is doubtful: the DNA matches TRBJ2-7 better. This CDR3 has 17 amino acids. Germline loops: CDR1 MNHNS, CDR2 SASEGT. The DNA for the CDR3 is TGTGCCAGCAGTGAAGGAGTAGCGGGAGGGCCTGTCTACGAGCAGTACTTC. Translation: CASSEGVAGGPVYEQYF.